This T cell receptor beta chain was retrieved from a study of cytomegalovirus exposure and HLA in healthy donors. Study-level results: When analyzed later, a missense DCLRE1C variant was found to be linked to TCR beta V- and J-gene trimming.

Remarks on this clone: Its target is not known.

PCR amplification relied on 60 Vbeta primers (plus 13 Jbeta primers). The method was immunoSEQ multiplex PCR; TCRdb's version includes in-frame clones alone and lacks a portion of them. The table includes more than 85,000 clones, approximately 76% detected once. V shed 1 base and J shed 9 bases, with 7 bases lying between them. CDR1 SGHTA and CDR2 FQGNSA come from the germline V gene. CDR3 length: 13 amino acids. The rearrangement uses TRBV7-2 and TRBJ1-6, with D possibly matching TRBD1 (6 bases). The clonotype originates from a woman aged 45-65 years in good health and CMV-seropositive. The sequencing input was PBMCs. CDR3 in amino acids: CASSLGGGSPLHF. CDR3 sequence (DNA): TGTGCCAGCAGCTTAGGAGGGGGTTCACCCCTCCACTTT.